This TCR beta chain comes out of a study of blood T cell repertoires in COVID-19. Study-wide background: Samples of COVID-19 (acute and convalescent) were obtained from the United States, Italy and Spain. PBMCs, B-cell-depleted T cells, or T cells were the source of the cDNA or gDNA that made up the material.

TCRdb keeps only in-frame clones here, not all; method: immunoSEQ multiplex PCR. This table holds some 100,000 clones, approximately 79% found once. It was during active infection that Seattle patients were enrolled and then longitudinally followed. The source of this sequence is a man between 65 and 79 years old with COVID-19, enrolled during active disease. Sample: peripheral blood.

CDR3 residues: CAISAFRLAGGPNEQFF. Written as DNA, the CDR3 is TGTGCCATCAGTGCGTTTAGACTAGCGGGAGGGCCCAATGAGCAGTTCTTC. The gene calls are TRBV10-3 and TRBJ2-1, with 14 nucleotides matching TRBD2. There are 17 residues in the CDR3. V shed 4 bases and J 6 bases; nucleotides not matched to a gene: 8. Germline-derived CDR1 and CDR2 are ENHRY and SYGVKD.